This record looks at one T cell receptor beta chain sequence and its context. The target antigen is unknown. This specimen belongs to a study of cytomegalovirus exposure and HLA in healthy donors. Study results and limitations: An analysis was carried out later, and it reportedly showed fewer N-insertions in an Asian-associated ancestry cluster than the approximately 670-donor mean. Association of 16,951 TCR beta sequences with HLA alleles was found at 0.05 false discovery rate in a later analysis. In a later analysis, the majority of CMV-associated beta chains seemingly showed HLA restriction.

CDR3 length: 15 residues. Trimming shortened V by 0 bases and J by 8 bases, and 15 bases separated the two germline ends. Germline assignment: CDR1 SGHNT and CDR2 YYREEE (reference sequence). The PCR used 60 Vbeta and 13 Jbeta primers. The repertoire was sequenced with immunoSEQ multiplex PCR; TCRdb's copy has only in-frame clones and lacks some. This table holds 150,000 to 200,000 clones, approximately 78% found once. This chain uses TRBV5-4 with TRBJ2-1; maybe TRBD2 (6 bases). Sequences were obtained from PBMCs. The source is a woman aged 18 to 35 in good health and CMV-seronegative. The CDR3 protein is CASSLDRERVDEQFF. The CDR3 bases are TGTGCCAGCAGCTTGGACCGGGAGAGGGTGGATGAGCAGTTCTTC. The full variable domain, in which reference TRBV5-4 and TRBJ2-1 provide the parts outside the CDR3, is ETGVTQSPTHLIKTRGQQVTLRCSSQSGHNTVSWYQQALGQGPQFIFQYYREEENGRGNFPPRFSGLQFPNYSSELNVNALELDDSALYLCASSLDRERVDEQFFGPGTRLTVL.